Listed below are T cell receptor beta chains from one sample, sequenced in a study of technical replicates of blood from a handful of donors. Repertoires were generated with immunoSEQ multiplex PCR, while TCRdb's copy carries only in-frame clones and drops some. The sample holds 65,000 to 90,000 clones, roughly 85% seen once. The sample was PBMCs. Receptor source: a human donor in good health. Some clones in this sample may be carry-over from other donors' samples. Both conserved end residues are part of each CDR3. The D gene is left open where the match is weak. Clone size is given for some rows only: seen once, a few or many times, or a class if the clone is expanded.

j_call	d_call	clone_size	v_call	cdr3_aa	cdr3_nt
TRBJ1-5	NA	NA	TRBV5-1	CASSPGIGQPQHF	TGCGCCAGCAGCCCCGGGATTGGGCAGCCCCAGCATTTT
TRBJ2-3	NA	NA	TRBV9	CASSVGGSTDTQYF	TGTGCCAGCAGCGTAGGAGGTAGCACAGATACGCAGTATTTT
TRBJ2-1	TRBD2	NA	TRBV28	CASSQLAGEQFF	TGTGCCAGCAGTCAACTAGCGGGGGAGCAGTTCTTC
TRBJ2-5	NA	few	TRBV18	CASSPPQMQETQYF	TGTGCCAGCTCACCACCCCAAATGCAAGAGACCCAGTACTTC
TRBJ2-1	TRBD1	NA	TRBV10-3	CATKGTATYNEQFF	TGTGCCACCAAAGGGACAGCAACCTACAATGAGCAGTTCTTC
TRBJ2-1	TRBD2	NA	TRBV6-5	CASSYSLAGGPGEQFF	TGTGCCAGCAGTTACTCGCTAGCGGGAGGGCCGGGTGAGCAGTTCTTC
TRBJ1-4	NA	few	TRBV19	CASSIARFEKLFF	TGTGCCAGTAGTATCGCGAGGTTCGAAAAACTGTTTTTT
TRBJ1-3	NA	NA	TRBV21-1	CASSKALQTGSGNTIYF	TGTGCCAGCAGCAAAGCGCTACAGACCGGCTCTGGAAACACCATATATTTT
TRBJ2-1	TRBD2	NA	TRBV5-1	CASSSSGLASEQFF	TGCGCCAGCAGCTCTTCGGGACTAGCGAGTGAGCAGTTCTTC
TRBJ1-4	NA	NA	TRBV10-3	CAIKGKVQLTTNEKLFF	TGTGCCATCAAGGGGAAGGTACAGCTGACAACTAATGAAAAACTGTTTTTT
TRBJ2-7	TRBD2	NA	TRBV9	CASSVGLAGGPGYEQYF	TGTGCCAGCAGCGTGGGACTAGCGGGGGGGCCGGGCTACGAGCAGTACTTC
TRBJ2-5	NA	NA	TRBV15	CATSKGAQKQETQYF	TGTGCCACCAGCAAAGGGGCCCAGAAGCAAGAGACCCAGTACTTC
TRBJ2-2	TRBD1	NA	TRBV13	CASRRRYRGANTGELFF	TGTGCCAGCAGGAGACGATACAGGGGAGCGAACACCGGGGAGCTGTTTTTT
TRBJ1-2	TRBD1	NA	TRBV5-6	CASSLGKQGASGYTF	TGTGCCAGCAGCTTGGGAAAACAGGGGGCCTCTGGCTACACCTTC
TRBJ2-2	TRBD1	NA	TRBV6-5	CASSYSRQGNGELFF	TGTGCCAGCAGTTACTCGAGACAGGGGAACGGGGAGCTGTTTTTT
TRBJ2-1	TRBD2	medium-sized	TRBV4-3	CASSQGLAGSYNEQFF	TGCGCCAGCAGCCAAGGACTAGCGGGCTCCTACAATGAGCAGTTCTTC
TRBJ1-2	NA	NA	TRBV25-1	CASSESGANYGYTF	TGTGCCAGCAGTGAATCAGGGGCTAACTATGGCTACACCTTC
TRBJ2-2	NA	NA	TRBV4-1	CASSQGQVTGELFF	TGCGCCAGCAGCCAAGGACAGGTAACCGGGGAGCTGTTTTTT
TRBJ2-5	TRBD2	NA	TRBV11-2	CASSLVSGGRQETQYF	TGTGCCAGCAGCTTAGTTTCAGGCGGGAGGCAAGAGACCCAGTACTTC
TRBJ2-5	TRBD2	NA	TRBV18	CASSYGGSGRKETQYF	TGTGCCAGCTCATACGGGGGTAGCGGGAGAAAAGAGACCCAGTACTTC
TRBJ2-3	TRBD2	few	TRBV6-1	CASSGGGATDTQYF	TGTGCCAGCAGTGGCGGGGGGGCTACAGATACGCAGTATTTT
TRBJ2-3	NA	NA	TRBV29-1	CSVNGTPLLGFTTQYF	TGCAGCGTTAACGGGACTCCCCTTTTGGGTTTCACTACGCAGTATTTT
TRBJ2-1	NA	NA	TRBV19	CASSIDSGHPYNEQFF	TGTGCCAGTAGTATAGATTCAGGACACCCCTACAATGAGCAGTTCTTC
TRBJ1-1	TRBD1	NA	TRBV18	CASSPLGQGNTEAFF	TGTGCCAGCTCACCCCTAGGACAGGGCAACACTGAAGCTTTCTTT
TRBJ1-1	TRBD1	NA	TRBV5-1	CASSRGGTAMNTEAFF	TGCGCCAGCAGCAGGGGCGGGACAGCTATGAACACTGAAGCTTTCTTT
TRBJ2-3	TRBD2	NA	TRBV7-9	CASSPGLAGGYTDTQYF	TGTGCCAGCAGCCCGGGACTAGCGGGGGGGTACACAGATACGCAGTATTTT
TRBJ2-5	TRBD2	many	TRBV5-6	CASSRLAEYQETQYF	TGTGCCAGCAGTAGGCTAGCGGAATACCAAGAGACCCAGTACTTC
TRBJ2-7	NA	once	TRBV27	CASRSGREVYEQYF	TGTGCCAGCAGGTCGGGCAGGGAGGTGTACGAGCAGTACTTC
TRBJ1-4	NA	NA	TRBV29-1	CSVGSGGFNEKLFF	TGCAGCGTTGGATCCGGCGGCTTTAATGAAAAACTGTTTTTT
TRBJ2-5	NA	NA	TRBV20-1	CSAGQKETQYF	TGCAGTGCTGGCCAAAAAGAGACCCAGTACTTC
TRBJ1-1	TRBD1	NA	TRBV6-4	CASSEGQEHTEAFF	TGTGCCAGCAGCGAGGGACAGGAGCACACTGAAGCTTTCTTT
TRBJ2-5	NA	few	TRBV7-6	CASSSTGRGGETQYF	TGTGCCAGCAGCTCTACTGGGAGAGGGGGAGAGACCCAGTACTTC
TRBJ1-2	TRBD1	NA	TRBV7-3	CASSAHPGGADGYTF	TGTGCCAGCAGCGCCCACCCAGGGGGCGCGGATGGCTACACCTTC
TRBJ2-2	NA	NA	TRBV15	CATSVPGQNTGELFF	TGTGCCACCAGCGTTCCGGGACAGAACACCGGGGAGCTGTTTTTT
TRBJ2-3	NA	NA	TRBV7-3	CASSARGGGSDTQYF	TGTGCCAGCAGCGCTAGGGGCGGGGGCTCAGATACGCAGTATTTT
TRBJ1-2	NA	NA	TRBV7-9	CASSLGPHYGYTF	TGTGCCAGCAGCTTAGGGCCTCACTATGGCTACACCTTC
TRBJ1-2	NA	many	TRBV15	CATSREFTGKEGYTF	TGTGCCACCAGCAGGGAATTTACAGGGAAGGAAGGCTACACCTTC
TRBJ1-1	TRBD1	NA	TRBV5-5	CAGMGQGRMNTEAFF	TGTGCCGGAATGGGACAGGGGAGGATGAACACTGAAGCTTTCTTT
TRBJ2-2	NA	NA	TRBV7-3	CASSLQGSGELFF	TGTGCCAGCAGCCTCCAGGGTTCCGGGGAGCTGTTTTTT
TRBJ1-1	TRBD1	NA	TRBV10-3	CAISESVRGQTAFF	TGTGCCATCAGTGAGTCGGTCAGGGGGCAAACAGCTTTCTTT
TRBJ2-7	TRBD2	NA	TRBV6-1	CATTSSSGDYEQYF	TGTGCCACCACCTCGTCAAGCGGGGACTACGAGCAGTACTTC
TRBJ2-7	NA	NA	TRBV30	CAWSVTGEQYF	TGTGCCTGGAGCGTTACAGGGGAGCAGTACTTC
TRBJ1-5	TRBD1	NA	TRBV28	CASSTPTGMWGQPQHF	TGTGCCAGCAGTACCCCGACAGGGATGTGGGGTCAGCCCCAGCATTTT
TRBJ2-1	TRBD1	NA	TRBV30	CASEARDRGYEQFF	TGTGCCTCGGAGGCCCGGGACAGGGGCTATGAGCAGTTCTTC
TRBJ2-5	NA	NA	TRBV19	CASSIDRETQYF	TGTGCCAGTAGTATAGATCGGGAGACCCAGTACTTC
TRBJ2-1	TRBD2	NA	TRBV30	CACDTPWGGSSYNEQFF	TGTGCCTGTGATACACCCTGGGGGGGGAGCTCCTACAATGAGCAGTTCTTC
TRBJ2-3	TRBD2	NA	TRBV9	CASSPGASGGRVTQYF	TGTGCCAGCAGCCCCGGGGCTAGCGGGGGACGGGTTACGCAGTATTTT
TRBJ2-7	NA	NA	TRBV5-1	CASSLTQGYEQYF	TGCGCCAGCAGCTTGACACAGGGCTACGAGCAGTACTTC
TRBJ1-5	TRBD1	NA	TRBV19	CASSTGGRQPQHF	TGTGCCAGTAGTACAGGGGGCCGGCAGCCCCAGCATTTT
TRBJ2-7	NA	NA	TRBV5-1	CASSLAVGGAGEQYF	TGCGCCAGCAGCTTGGCCGTCGGGGGAGCAGGCGAGCAGTACTTC
TRBJ2-1	TRBD2	NA	TRBV6-5	CASSSGRANEQFF	TGTGCCAGCAGTAGCGGGAGGGCGAATGAGCAGTTCTTC
TRBJ1-1	NA	few	TRBV29-1	CSVEEGFF	TGCAGCGTTGAGGAGGGTTTCTTT
TRBJ2-2	TRBD2	NA	TRBV5-1	CASSLLAGPNTGELFF	TGCGCCAGCAGCTTGTTAGCGGGGCCGAACACCGGGGAGCTGTTTTTT
TRBJ1-6	NA	NA	TRBV6-1	CASSEPQGVINSPLHF	TGTGCCAGCAGTGAACCCCAAGGGGTGATTAATTCACCCCTCCACTTT
TRBJ2-7	TRBD2	NA	TRBV7-9	CASSLAQPGRGGPEQYF	TGTGCCAGCAGCTTAGCCCAACCCGGGCGGGGGGGCCCCGAGCAGTACTTC
TRBJ1-2	NA	NA	TRBV29-1	CSVDYTGGAGGYTF	TGCAGCGTTGACTACACAGGTGGGGCCGGGGGCTACACCTTC
TRBJ1-1	NA	NA	TRBV6-5	CASSYSRAGNTEAFF	TGTGCCAGCAGTTACTCAAGGGCGGGGAACACTGAAGCTTTCTTT
TRBJ2-7	TRBD1	NA	TRBV11-2	CASSTGQKSYEQYF	TGTGCCAGCAGCACGGGACAGAAAAGCTACGAGCAGTACTTC
TRBJ2-1	NA	few	TRBV2	CASMETRDLSNEQFF	TGTGCCAGCATGGAGACTCGAGATTTATCCAATGAGCAGTTCTTC